Listed here is a single T cell receptor beta chain. The antigen is unknown. There are 17 residues in the CDR3. V gave up 4 bases and J gave up 2 bases; unmatched junction bases: 5. The germline gives CDR1 SGHRS, CDR2 YFSETQ. The sample originates from a study of beta chain features in type 1 diabetes. Notes on the study in general: In all four CD4+ subsets, TCRB CDR3 length was significantly, moderately reduced in type 1 diabetes. Patients with type 1 diabetes carried fewer insertions and had more deletions at their VDJ junctions. Patients' naive, central memory and Treg TCRB repertoires seemed closer to one another than those of healthy donors. Shorter templates might be favored by PCR, and equally so in patients and in controls.

Sequenced material consisted of expressed TCRB transcripts (all of the isolated RNA was reverse transcribed). The method was immunoSEQ multiplex PCR; TCRdb's version includes in-frame clones alone and lacks a portion of them. The sample shows over 25,000 clones, about 52% of them seen only once. Sequencing was done on a sample of stem cell memory CD4+ T cells from blood. The chain links TRBV5-1 to TRBJ2-3; TRBD2 matches at 15 bases. The clonotype comes from a man younger than 45 with type 1 diabetes. The CDR3: CASSPGLAGGVTDTQYF. The CDR3 DNA reads TGCGCCAGCAGCCCGGGACTAGCGGGGGGTGTCACAGATACGCAGTATTTT.